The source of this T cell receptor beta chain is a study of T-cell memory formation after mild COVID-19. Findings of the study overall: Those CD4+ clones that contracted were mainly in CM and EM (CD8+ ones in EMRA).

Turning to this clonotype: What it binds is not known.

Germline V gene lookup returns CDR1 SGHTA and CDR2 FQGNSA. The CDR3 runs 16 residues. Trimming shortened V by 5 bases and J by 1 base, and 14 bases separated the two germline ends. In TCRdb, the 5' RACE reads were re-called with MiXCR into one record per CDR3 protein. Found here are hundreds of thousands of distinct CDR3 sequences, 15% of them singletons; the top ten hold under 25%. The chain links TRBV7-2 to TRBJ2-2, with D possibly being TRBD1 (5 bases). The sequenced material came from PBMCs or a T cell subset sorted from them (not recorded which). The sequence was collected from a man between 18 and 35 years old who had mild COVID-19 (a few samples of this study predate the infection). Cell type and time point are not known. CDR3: CASSTRQNLNTGELFF. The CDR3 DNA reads TGTGCCAGCAGCACGCGACAGAATTTGAACACCGGGGAGCTGTTTTTT.